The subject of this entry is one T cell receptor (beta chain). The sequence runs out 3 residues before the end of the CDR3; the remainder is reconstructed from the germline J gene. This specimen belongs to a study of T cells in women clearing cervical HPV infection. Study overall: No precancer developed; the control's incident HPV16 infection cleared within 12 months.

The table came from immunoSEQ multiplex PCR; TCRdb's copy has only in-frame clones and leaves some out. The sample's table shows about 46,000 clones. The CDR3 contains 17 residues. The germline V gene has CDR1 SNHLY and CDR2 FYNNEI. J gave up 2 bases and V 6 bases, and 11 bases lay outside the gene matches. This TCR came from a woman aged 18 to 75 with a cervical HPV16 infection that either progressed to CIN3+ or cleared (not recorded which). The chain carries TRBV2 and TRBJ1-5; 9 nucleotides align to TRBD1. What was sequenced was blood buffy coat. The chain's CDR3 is CASSPPGQGDRNQPQHF. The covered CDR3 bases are TGTGCCAGCAGCCCTCCGGGACAGGGTGATCGCAATCAGCCC.